The rows below give T cell receptor beta chains drawn from one sample of a study of OX40 agonist ivuxolimab in advanced cancers. Clones were read by immunoSEQ multiplex PCR, and TCRdb kept only the in-frame ones, dropping some. The table lists about 54,000 clones, approximately 85% of them singletons. Sequencing used CD4+ or CD8+ T cells sorted from blood, obtained in a trial of the OX40 agonist ivuxolimab. Receptors originate from an adult with an advanced solid tumor such as melanoma, head and neck, liver or kidney cancer. The conserved cysteine and the conserved F or W are not part of the CDR3 here.

V	J	CDR3
TRBV10-3	TRBJ1-2	AISESGSKDRAGYT
TRBV5-1	TRBJ1-1	ASSYRTGGTEAF
TRBV9	TRBJ1-3	ASSVAASSGNTIY
TRBV7-8	TRBJ2-1	ASSFGRIRGTKGDEQF
TRBV6-5	TRBJ2-7	ASQGGSREQY
TRBV10-3	TRBJ1-1	AIDSGIGAEAF
TRBV27	TRBJ2-1	ASSFPGGEQF
TRBV10-3	TRBJ2-2	AISPGRGRLGDTGELF
TRBV4-3	TRBJ1-5	ASSQGGRVNQPQH
TRBV5-1	TRBJ2-2	ASSLSIANTGELF
TRBV28	TRBJ1-4	ASSGTGREKLF
TRBV27	TRBJ2-7	ASYAGTGLSYEQY
TRBV18	TRBJ2-4	ASSPPQGIAKNIQY
TRBV30	TRBJ2-3	AWRTGTLLTDTQY
TRBV29-1	TRBJ2-7	SVVVRFQGPGIVGEQY
TRBV11-2	TRBJ2-1	ASSLSTGIGGNEQF
TRBV18	TRBJ2-1	ASSRTSGGDNEQF
TRBV2	TRBJ2-1	ASCRETNERQF
TRBV5-4	TRBJ1-1	ASSNGQQETEAF
TRBV28	TRBJ2-7	ASRKASYEQY
TRBV21-1	TRBJ2-6	ASSPQTGNSGANVLT
TRBV5-1	TRBJ2-5	ASSMGHDETQY
TRBV5-4	TRBJ1-1	ASSSQGRSTEAF
TRBV6-6	TRBJ2-7	ASSGLAGVYEQY
TRBV11-2	TRBJ2-5	ASSLEAAQETQY
TRBV11-2	TRBJ2-3	ASSLAGQDTDTQY
TRBV7-9	TRBJ2-5	ASSLGLAGKEQY
TRBV5-4	TRBJ2-5	ASTLGGRGDQETQY
TRBV27	TRBJ2-1	ASSSRDYYSYNEQF
TRBV5-1	TRBJ2-1	ASSLDPTTLAGGGNEQF
TRBV30	TRBJ1-5	AWSGSGVQPQH
TRBV28	TRBJ1-4	ASSLTGVNEKLF
TRBV20-1	TRBJ2-5	SAVPEETQY
TRBV5-1	TRBJ2-7	ASSPGTGSYEQY